This record covers a single TCR beta chain. Other DNA sequences in the sample encode the same CDR3. This specimen comes from a study of memory CD4+ T cells and cytomegalovirus serostatus. Profiled with immunoSEQ multiplex PCR; TCRdb holds only in-frame clones, not every one. This table holds 45,000 to 50,000 clones, 78% found once. Single viable CD3+CD4+CD8-CD45RO+ cells were sorted as the memory CD4+ T cells. Germline V gene sequence: CDR1 GTSNPN, CDR2 SVGIG (reference sequence). The CDR3 extends over 13 amino acids. J was trimmed by 5 bases and V by 3 bases; bases with no gene match: 3. The sample comprised memory CD4+ T cells from blood. The TCR was taken from an adult in good health and CMV-seronegative. V and J are TRBV30 and TRBJ1-2, with 10 bases matching TRBD1. The CDR3 protein is CAWSAGQGYGYTF. The CDR3 bases are TGTGCCTGGAGCGCGGGACAGGGGTATGGCTACACCTTC.